The 9 T cell receptor beta chains in this list originate from one sample, sequenced in a study of cytomegalovirus exposure and HLA in healthy donors. Primers: 60 Vbeta forward and 13 Jbeta reverse. Assay: immunoSEQ multiplex PCR; the TCRdb copy retains only in-frame clones and omits some. Of some 140,000 clones in the sample, about 61% were seen once. The specimen sequenced was PBMCs. These receptors all stem from a woman aged 40 to 50 in good health and CMV-seronegative.

This clone was seen only a few times. The chain carries TRBV5-1 and TRBJ2-7; 8 positions agree with TRBD2. The J segment lost 5 bases and the V segment lost 0 bases, leaving 10 bases of the junction unmatched. CDR1 is SGHRS, CDR2 YFSETQ, per germline. The CDR3 sequence is 16 residues long. CDR3 DNA: TGCGCCAGCAGCTTGGCCGGCGGGGGGTCCCCCCACGAGCAGTACTTC. Encoded protein: CASSLAGGGSPHEQYF.

This clone came up a few times. The rearrangement joins TRBV5-6 to TRBJ1-5, with TRBD1 matching over 7 bases. The CDR3 runs 15 residues. The V and J ends lost 1 base and 7 bases, in that order; junction bases with no gene match: 8. Germline V gene sequence: CDR1 SGHDT, CDR2 YYEEEE. Here the CDR3 reads CASSLRGRSGQPQHF. The CDR3, as DNA: TGTGCCAGCAGCTTGAGGGGGCGCTCAGGCCAGCCCCAGCATTTT.

The table lists this clone with a few counts. This chain connects TRBV4-1 to TRBJ1-6; 10 nucleotides match TRBD1. In germline, CDR1 is MGHRA, CDR2 YSYEKL. The length of the CDR3 is 14 residues. V was pared by 4 bases and J by 9 bases, with 3 bases of the junction left unmatched. CDR3 sequence (DNA): TGCGCCAGCAGCCCCCGGACAGGGGGTTCACCCCTCCACTTT. This encodes CASSPRTGGSPLHF.

The V gene is TRBV7-2, the J gene TRBJ1-2; D perhaps matches TRBD1 (5 bases). CDR3 size: 16 residues. Germline values: CDR1 SGHTA, CDR2 FQGNSA. V was cut by 5 bases and J by 8 bases, with 24 bases left in between. The CDR3 DNA sequence: TGTGCCAGCAGCCCCCCATCAACAGGAAAATTGGTCGGCTACACCTTC. Encoded protein: CASSPPSTGKLVGYTF.

Turning to this clone: Germline is not matched at one junction end, which may reflect a read error. The rearrangement uses TRBV5-6 and TRBJ1-2, with a possible D match to TRBD1 (6 bases). Germline V gives CDR1 SGHDT, CDR2 YYEEEE. CDR3 length: 15 amino acids. The CDR3 region has the DNA TGTGCCAGCAGCTTGGTGGGGGCGTCTAACTATGGCTACATCTTC. Translating gives CASSLVGASNYGYIF.

CDR3 DNA: TGCGCCAGCAGCTTGGAACTCTACCTGAACACTGAAGCTTTCTTT. Encoded protein: CASSLELYLNTEAFF. V usage is TRBV5-1 and J usage is TRBJ1-1; no clear D gene. The germline CDR1 and CDR2 sequences are SGHRS and YFSETQ. Trimming shortened V by 0 bases and J by 0 bases, and 9 bases separated the two germline ends. The CDR3 length is 15 residues. The full variable domain, its missing parts supplied by reference TRBV5-1 and TRBJ1-1, is KAGVTQTPRYLIKTRGQQVTLSCSPISGHRSVSWYQQTPGQGLQFLFEYFSETQRNKGNFPGRFSGRQFSNSRSEMNVSTLELGDSALYLCASSLELYLNTEAFFGQGTRLTVV.

This clone was seen only once. CDR3 DNA sequence: TGTGCCAGCAGTGAACAGGTCACAGATACGCAGTATTTT. This encodes CASSEQVTDTQYF. The J gene is TRBJ2-3, the V gene TRBV7-3; D is possibly TRBD1 (5 bases). Trimming removed 6 bases from V and 2 bases from J, with 9 bases in between. The CDR3 is 13 residues long. CDR1 is SGHTA, CDR2 FQGTGA, per germline. Variable domain in full (rest from reference TRBV7-3 and TRBJ2-3): GAGVSQTPSNKVTEKGKYVELRCDPISGHTALYWYRQSLGQGPEFLIYFQGTGAADDSGLPNDRFFAVRPEGSVSTLKIQRTERGDSAVYLCASSEQVTDTQYFGPGTRLTVL.

This clone was observed a single time. The J gene is TRBJ2-7, the V gene TRBV10-3; the match to TRBD1 covers 7 bases. The CDR3 runs 14 residues. Germline loops: CDR1 ENHRY, CDR2 SYGVKD. V was pared by 2 bases and J by 2 bases, with 3 bases of the junction left unmatched. For the CDR3, the DNA is TGTGCCATCAGTGAGGCAGGGGGAACCTACGAGCAGTACTTC. Residues: CAISEAGGTYEQYF.

This sequence joins TRBV7-2 and TRBJ2-2, with 7 positions matching TRBD1. The germline gives CDR1 SGHTA, CDR2 FQGNSA. The CDR3 spans 15 residues. Losses at the gene ends were 1 base for V and 5 bases for J; bases not matched to a gene: 4. The CDR3 reads CASSLVTQGTGELFF. DNA for the CDR3: TGTGCCAGCAGCTTAGTGACACAGGGGACCGGGGAGCTGTTTTTT.